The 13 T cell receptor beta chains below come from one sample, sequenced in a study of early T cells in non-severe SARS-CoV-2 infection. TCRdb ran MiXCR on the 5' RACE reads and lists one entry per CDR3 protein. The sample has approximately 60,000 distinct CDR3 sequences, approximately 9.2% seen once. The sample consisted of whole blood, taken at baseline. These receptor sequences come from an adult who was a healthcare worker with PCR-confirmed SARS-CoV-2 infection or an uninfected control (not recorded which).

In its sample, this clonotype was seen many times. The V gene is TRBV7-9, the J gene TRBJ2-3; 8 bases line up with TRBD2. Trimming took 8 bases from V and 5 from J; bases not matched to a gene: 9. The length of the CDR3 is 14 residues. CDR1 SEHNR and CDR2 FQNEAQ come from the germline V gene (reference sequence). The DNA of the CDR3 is TGTGCCAGCGCCCGTAGCGGGAATGTAGATACGCAGTATTTT. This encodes CASARSGNVDTQYF.

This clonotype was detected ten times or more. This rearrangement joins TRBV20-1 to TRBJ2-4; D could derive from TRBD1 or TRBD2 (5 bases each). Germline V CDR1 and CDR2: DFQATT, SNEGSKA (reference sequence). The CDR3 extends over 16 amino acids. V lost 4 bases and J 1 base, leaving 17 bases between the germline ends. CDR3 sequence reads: CSATRRGVIAKNIQYF. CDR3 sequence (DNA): TGCAGTGCTACCCGACGAGGGGTTATTGCCAAAAACATTCAGTACTTC.

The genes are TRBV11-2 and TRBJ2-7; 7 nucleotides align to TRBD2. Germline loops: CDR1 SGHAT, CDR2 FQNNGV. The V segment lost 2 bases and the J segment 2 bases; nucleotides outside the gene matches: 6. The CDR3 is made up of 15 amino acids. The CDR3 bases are TGTGCCAGCAGCTTATTGGCGGGAGCCCCCTACGAGCAGTACTTC. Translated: CASSLLAGAPYEQYF.

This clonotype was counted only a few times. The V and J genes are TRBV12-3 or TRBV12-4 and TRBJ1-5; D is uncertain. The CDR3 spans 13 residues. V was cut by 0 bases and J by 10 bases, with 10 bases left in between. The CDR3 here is CASSLASRRPQHF. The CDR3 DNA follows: TGTGCCAGCAGTTTAGCGTCCCGACGACCCCAGCATTTT.

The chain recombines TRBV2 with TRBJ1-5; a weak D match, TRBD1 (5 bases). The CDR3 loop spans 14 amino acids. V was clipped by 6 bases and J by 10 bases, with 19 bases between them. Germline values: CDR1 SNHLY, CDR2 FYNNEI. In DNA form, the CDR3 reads TGTGCCAGCAGCCATCAGGGCGATCTTGAACCCCAGCATTTT. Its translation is CASSHQGDLEPQHF.

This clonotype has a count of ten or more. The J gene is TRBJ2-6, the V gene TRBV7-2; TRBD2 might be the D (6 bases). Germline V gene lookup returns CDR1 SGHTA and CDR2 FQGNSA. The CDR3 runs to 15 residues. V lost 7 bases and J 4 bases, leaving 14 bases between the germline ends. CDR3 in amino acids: CASTIGGFGANVLTF. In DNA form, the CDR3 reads TGTGCCAGCACCATCGGGGGATTCGGGGCCAACGTCCTGACTTTC.

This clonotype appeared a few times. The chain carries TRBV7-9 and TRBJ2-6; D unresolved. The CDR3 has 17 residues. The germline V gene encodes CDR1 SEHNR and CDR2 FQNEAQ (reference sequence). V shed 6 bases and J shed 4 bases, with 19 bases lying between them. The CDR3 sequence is CASRLPLSVSGANVLTF. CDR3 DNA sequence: TGTGCCAGCAGACTCCCTCTTTCGGTGTCCGGGGCCAACGTCCTGACTTTC.

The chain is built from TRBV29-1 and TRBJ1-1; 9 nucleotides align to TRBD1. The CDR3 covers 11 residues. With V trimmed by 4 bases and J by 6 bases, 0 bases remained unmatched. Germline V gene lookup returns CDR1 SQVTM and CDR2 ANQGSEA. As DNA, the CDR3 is TGCAGCGTTGGGGACAGGGCTGAAGCTTTCTTT. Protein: CSVGDRAEAFF.

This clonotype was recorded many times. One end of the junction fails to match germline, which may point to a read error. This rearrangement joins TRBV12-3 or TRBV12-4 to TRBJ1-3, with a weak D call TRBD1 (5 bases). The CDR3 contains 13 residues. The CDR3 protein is CASNRDSENTIYF. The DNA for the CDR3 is TGTGCCAGCAACCGGGACTCTGAAAACACCATATATTTT.

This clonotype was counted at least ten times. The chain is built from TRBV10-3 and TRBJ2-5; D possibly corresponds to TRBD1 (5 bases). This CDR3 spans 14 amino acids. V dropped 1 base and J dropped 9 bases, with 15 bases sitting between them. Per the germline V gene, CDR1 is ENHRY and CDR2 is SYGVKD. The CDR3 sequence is CAISELDSGGAQYF. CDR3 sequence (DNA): TGTGCCATCAGTGAGTTAGACAGTGGTGGGGCCCAGTACTTC.

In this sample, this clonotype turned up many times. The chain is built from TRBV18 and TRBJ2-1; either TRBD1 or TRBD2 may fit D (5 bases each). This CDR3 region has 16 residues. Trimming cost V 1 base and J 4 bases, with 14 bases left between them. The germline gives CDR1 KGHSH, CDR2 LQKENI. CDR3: CASSPRRSREYNEQFF. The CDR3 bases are TGTGCCAGCTCACCACGCCGTTCCAGGGAGTACAATGAGCAGTTCTTC.

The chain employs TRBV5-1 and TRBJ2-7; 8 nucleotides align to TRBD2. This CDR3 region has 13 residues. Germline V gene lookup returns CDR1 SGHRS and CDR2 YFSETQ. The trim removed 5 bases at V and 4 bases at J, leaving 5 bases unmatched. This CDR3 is CASSTTSGYEQYF. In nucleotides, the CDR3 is TGCGCCAGCAGTACCACTAGCGGTTACGAGCAGTACTTC.

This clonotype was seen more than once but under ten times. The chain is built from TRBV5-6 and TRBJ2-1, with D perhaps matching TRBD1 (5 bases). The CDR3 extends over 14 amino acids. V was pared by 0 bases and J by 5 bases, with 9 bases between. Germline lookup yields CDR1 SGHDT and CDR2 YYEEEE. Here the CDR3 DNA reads TGTGCCAGCAGCTTGGCCGCAGGGCACAATGAGCAGTTCTTC. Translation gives CASSLAAGHNEQFF. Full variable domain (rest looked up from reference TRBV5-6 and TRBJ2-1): DAGVTQSPTHLIKTRGQQVTLRCSPKSGHDTVSWYQQALGQGPQFIFQYYEEEERQRGNFPDRFSGHQFPNYSSELNVNALLLGDSALYLCASSLAAGHNEQFFGPGTRLTVL.